This T cell receptor (beta chain) was documented in a study of T-cell memory formation after mild COVID-19. One entry per CDR3 protein, called by TCRdb with MiXCR from the 5' RACE reads. The sample has 580,000 or so distinct CDR3 sequences, 17% seen once. General study findings and limits: Contracting CD8+ clones were enriched in EMRA, CD4+ mainly in CM and EM. Among clones peaking at day 37 in the second wave, SARS-CoV-2 specificity remained unconfirmed. Contracting clones from day 15 to 85 had balanced CD4/CD8; later expanders favoured CD4+. Some clones that responded were present in memory (sampled pre-infection), which suggests cross-reactive memory joined.

This clonotype was found a few times. What it recognizes is unknown. The sequenced material came from PBMCs or a T cell subset sorted from them (not recorded which). This TCR was sampled from an adult woman who had mild COVID-19 (a few samples of this study predate the infection). Cell type and time point are not known.

The CDR3 DNA reads TGTGCCAGCACTCTAGATGCGGGAGGGAGTTACAATGAGCAGTTCTTC. Translated: CASTLDAGGSYNEQFF. The chain employs TRBV2 and TRBJ2-1; 9 nucleotides agree with TRBD2. Germline V gene sequence: CDR1 SNHLY, CDR2 FYNNEI. This CDR3 is built from 16 residues. V lost 7 bases to trimming and J lost 4 bases; unmatched junction nucleotides: 11.